These T cell receptor beta chains were read from a single sample in a study of T cell responses to AZD1222 COVID-19 vaccine. The repertoire was sequenced with immunoSEQ multiplex PCR; TCRdb's copy has only in-frame clones and lacks some. The sample holds more than 150,000 clones, 70% to 90% seen once. The sequenced sample was peripheral blood, obtained on day 0 of AZD1222 vaccination. These receptor sequences come from an adult in good health. CDR3s include the opening cysteine and the closing phenylalanine or tryptophan. D genes are given only for firm matches. Expanded clones get a size class; other rows say once, few or many, or leave the size out.

>-|-|TRBJ2-1|TRBV28
CASNEQGLAEHNEQFF
TGTGCCAGCAACGAACAGGGGCTAGCGGAACACAATGAGCAGTTCTTC
>-|-|TRBJ2-1|TRBV12-3/TRBV12-4
CASSRQYNEQFF
TGTGCCAGCAGCCGACAGTACAATGAGCAGTTCTTC
>-|once|TRBJ1-4|TRBV5-1
CASSFGRGREKLFF
TGCGCCAGCAGCTTCGGCAGGGGAAGGGAAAAACTGTTTTTT
>TRBD1|-|TRBJ1-2|TRBV6-6
CASSSPTGGGYTF
TGTGCCAGCAGTTCGCCGACAGGGGGAGGCTACACCTTC
>-|few|TRBJ2-7|TRBV10-3
CAISESSYEQYF
TGTGCCATCAGTGAGTCTTCTTACGAGCAGTACTTC
>TRBD1|-|TRBJ1-5|TRBV2
CASSDRVGARQPQHF
TGTGCCAGCAGCGACAGGGTTGGGGCACGGCAGCCCCAGCATTTT
>-|-|TRBJ1-1|TRBV6-5
CASSYGKNTEAFF
TGTGCCAGCAGTTACGGCAAGAACACTGAAGCTTTCTTT
>TRBD2|-|TRBJ2-2|TRBV24-1
CATSESGLANGELFF
TGTGCCACCAGTGAATCGGGACTAGCGAACGGGGAGCTGTTTTTT
>-|once|TRBJ1-2|TRBV11-2
CASSPGGYGYTF
TGTGCCAGCAGCCCCGGGGGATATGGCTACACCTTC
>-|few|TRBJ2-7|TRBV4-3
CASSQGTEPSYEQYF
TGCGCCAGCAGCCAAGGGACAGAGCCTTCCTACGAGCAGTACTTC
>TRBD1|-|TRBJ2-7|TRBV27
CASSLGGQVYRYEQYF
TGTGCCAGCAGTTTAGGGGGACAGGTGTATCGCTACGAGCAGTACTTC
>TRBD1|-|TRBJ1-2|TRBV5-1
CASSFGQGAGGYTF
TGCGCCAGCAGCTTCGGACAGGGGGCAGGAGGCTACACCTTC
>-|once|TRBJ2-1|TRBV6-5
CASSYGRGSVPFF
TGTGCCAGCAGTTATGGGCGAGGAAGTGTGCCGTTCTTC
>TRBD1|-|TRBJ2-1|TRBV6-4
CASSRSQGQGSEQFF
TGTGCCAGCAGTCGCTCGCAGGGACAGGGGAGTGAGCAGTTCTTC
>-|-|TRBJ1-2|TRBV29-1
CSVETAYTF
TGCAGCGTTGAGACGGCGTACACCTTC
>TRBD2|-|TRBJ2-2|TRBV5-1
CASSSSAGETGELFF
TGCGCCAGCAGCTCCTCAGCGGGAGAAACCGGGGAGCTGTTTTTT
>-|-|TRBJ2-1|TRBV13
CASSLPGWGQEVYNEQFF
TGTGCCAGCAGCTTACCGGGGTGGGGGCAGGAGGTCTACAATGAGCAGTTCTTC
>TRBD2|once|TRBJ2-5|TRBV6-6
CASSPLGGNFETQYF
TGTGCCAGCAGTCCGCTGGGGGGGAATTTTGAGACCCAGTACTTC
>TRBD1|-|TRBJ2-7|TRBV29-1
CSVRVDRAYEQYF
TGCAGCGTTCGGGTGGACAGGGCCTACGAGCAGTACTTC
>TRBD1|-|TRBJ1-5|TRBV9
CASSVGTGPNQPQHF
TGTGCCAGCAGCGTAGGGACAGGGCCAAATCAGCCCCAGCATTTT
>TRBD1|-|TRBJ1-5|TRBV29-1
CSVGVGQGPNQPQHF
TGCAGCGTTGGCGTAGGACAGGGTCCCAATCAGCCCCAGCATTTT
>-|-|TRBJ2-7|TRBV11-2
CASSFSDSWGEQYF
TGTGCCAGCAGCTTTTCGGACAGCTGGGGAGAGCAGTACTTC
>TRBD2|-|TRBJ2-5|TRBV11-1
CASSRPTGGETQYF
TGTGCCAGCAGCAGACCAACCGGGGGGGAGACCCAGTACTTC
>-|-|TRBJ2-5|TRBV7-2
CASSPRWNRETQYF
TGTGCCAGCAGCCCCCGGTGGAATCGGGAGACCCAGTACTTC
>-|-|TRBJ1-2|TRBV18
CASSPMSGGNYGYTF
TGTGCCAGCTCACCAATGTCCGGCGGAAACTATGGCTACACCTTC
>-|-|TRBJ2-1|TRBV7-2
CASSLERSSYNEQFF
TGTGCCAGCAGCTTAGAGCGAAGCTCCTACAATGAGCAGTTCTTC